This T cell receptor (beta chain) was identified in a study of post-analysis software for immune sequencing data. Whole-study findings and limits: Roughly 5 TRBV segments occurring more often in patients than controls included TRBV5-6, TRBV5-1 and TRBV20-1. Clustering by F measure revealed strong co-clustering among samples prepared together in one batch.

The TCR beta cDNA libraries carried unique molecular identifiers. MiXCR was run by TCRdb on the PCR reads, yielding one entry per CDR3 protein. Of a few hundred thousand distinct CDR3 sequences listed, less than 35% were seen once; the top ten hold under 15%. Of note for this clonotype: Its antigen remains unknown.

Germline CDR1 reads DFQATT; CDR2 reads SNEGSKA (reference sequence). V lost 0 bases, J lost 4 bases, and 14 bases lay in between. The CDR3 has 15 amino acids. Sample: blood. The clonotype comes from a girl aged 5-17 years with multiple sclerosis. The genes are TRBV20-1 and TRBJ2-3; possible D gene TRBD1, 6 bases. The CDR3 protein is CSARDQGGRADTQYF. CDR3 sequence (DNA): TGCAGTGCTAGAGATCAAGGGGGTAGGGCAGATACGCAGTATTTT.